This T cell receptor (beta chain) was captured in a study of identical twins. TCRdb reprocessed the 5' RACE reads via MiXCR and lists one record per CDR3 protein. Among about 480,000 distinct CDR3 sequences listed, approximately 14% were seen once. Everyone who gave samples was a healthy Caucasian. The germline gives CDR1 SNHLY, CDR2 FYNNEI. This CDR3 contains 14 residues. V gave up 1 base and J gave up 2 bases; unmatched junction bases: 1. Study conclusions and caveats: Some out-of-frame alpha sequences were shared by twins, and these showed excess low generation probability. While abundant cord blood beta clonotypes carried fewer insertions, memory repertoires showed no such pattern. Less excess twin sharing appeared in beta out-of-frame sequences.

This clonotype was picked up a small number of times. Antigen unknown. These data were also filed under a second study, of yellow fever vaccine responses in identical twins.

This receptor was obtained from a young woman in good health. The sequenced sample was CD4+ T cells sorted from blood. The chain couples TRBV2 to TRBJ2-5, with 7 positions matching TRBD1. The CDR3, as DNA: TGTGCCAGCAGTGAAGACAGGGGTCAAGAGACCCAGTACTTC. Protein product: CASSEDRGQETQYF.